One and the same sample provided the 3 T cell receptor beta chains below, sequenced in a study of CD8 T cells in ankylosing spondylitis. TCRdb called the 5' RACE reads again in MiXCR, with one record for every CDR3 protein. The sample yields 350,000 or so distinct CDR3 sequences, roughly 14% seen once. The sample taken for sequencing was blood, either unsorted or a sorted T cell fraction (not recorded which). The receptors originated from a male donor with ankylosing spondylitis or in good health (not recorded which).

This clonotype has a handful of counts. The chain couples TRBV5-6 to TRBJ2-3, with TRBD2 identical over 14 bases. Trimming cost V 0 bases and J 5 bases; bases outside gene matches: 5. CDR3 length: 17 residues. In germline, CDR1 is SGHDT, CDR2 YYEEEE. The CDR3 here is CASSLAGLAGVQDTQYF. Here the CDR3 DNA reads TGTGCCAGCAGCTTGGCGGGACTAGCGGGAGTTCAAGATACGCAGTATTTT.

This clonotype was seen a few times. This CDR3 is CASSQGGFTDTQYF. CDR3 nucleotide sequence: TGTGCCAGCAGCCAAGGGGGATTCACAGATACGCAGTATTTT. This rearrangement joins TRBV3-1 to TRBJ2-3; D uncertain. This CDR3 has 14 amino acids. The germline gives CDR1 LGHDT, CDR2 YNNKEL (reference sequence). V shed 1 base and J shed 2 bases, with 7 bases lying between them.

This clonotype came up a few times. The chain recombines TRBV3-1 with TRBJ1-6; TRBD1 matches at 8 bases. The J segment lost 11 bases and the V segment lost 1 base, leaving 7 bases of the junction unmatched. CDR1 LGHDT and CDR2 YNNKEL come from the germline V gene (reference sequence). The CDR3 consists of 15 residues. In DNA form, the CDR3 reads TGTGCCAGCAGCCAAGGCCGGGACAGGCCGACACCCCTCCACTTT. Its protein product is CASSQGRDRPTPLHF.